This T cell receptor (beta chain) was sequenced during a study of CD8 T cells in ankylosing spondylitis. General study findings and limits: As reported, disease-linked clones showed significant enrichment in matched ankylosing spondylitis synovial fluid. In ankylosing spondylitis blood, a motif of roughly 8 highly homologous TCR beta variants appeared characteristic.

This clonotype was counted at least ten times. Antigen unknown. TCRdb re-analysed the 5' RACE reads in MiXCR, keeping a single row per CDR3 protein. Of roughly 450,000 distinct CDR3 sequences in the sample, about 24% were seen once. CDR1 and CDR2 from the germline V gene are LGHDT and YNNKEL (reference sequence). Trimming removed 4 bases at V and 4 bases at J, with 6 bases between. The CDR3 has 12 amino acids. The clonotype was recovered from a male donor with ankylosing spondylitis. J is TRBJ2-3 and V is TRBV3-1, with D unresolved. The source material was blood, either unsorted or a sorted T cell fraction (not recorded which). The DNA of the CDR3 is TGTGCCAGCAGCCGACTTGCAGATACGCAGTATTTT. It yields the protein CASSRLADTQYF.